This TCR beta chain is drawn from a study of T cell responses to AZD1222 COVID-19 vaccine. Findings of the study overall: Clonal diversity was possibly underestimated, and the donors were mostly white British, with more females. Spike regions recognized by vaccine-associated CD4 TCRs spanned the protein, led by 160-218 and 743-854.

The table came from immunoSEQ multiplex PCR; TCRdb's copy has only in-frame clones and leaves some out. The sample holds approximately 70,000 clones, more than 70% seen once. As for this clone: The antigen remains undetermined.

The clonotype originates from an adult who received the MenACWY meningococcal vaccine as a control. The sample consisted of peripheral blood, taken 28 days after the second dose of the MenACWY control vaccine.

CDR3 nucleotides: TGTGCCAGTAGTCACAACATTGCTCCGGATGTGAGGGATTCACCCCTCCACTTT. Protein: CASSHNIAPDVRDSPLHF. The rearrangement links TRBV19 to TRBJ1-6; D unclear. CDR1 and CDR2 from the germline V gene are LNHDA and SQIVND (reference sequence). The CDR3 runs to 18 residues. The V and J ends lost 5 bases and 8 bases respectively, with 25 bases between them.